The sequence of this T cell receptor (beta chain) was determined in a study of T cells after yellow fever vaccination. One entry per CDR3 protein, called by TCRdb with MiXCR from the 5' RACE reads. The table lists a few hundred thousand distinct CDR3 sequences, under 7.5% of them singletons. Study findings and constraints: Abundant clonotypes from the bulk population could contaminate FACS-sorted repertoires.

Many counts were recorded for this clonotype. Antigen unknown. This CDR3 contains 13 residues. V lost 2 bases, J lost 10 bases, and 17 bases lay in between. Per germline, CDR1 DFQATT and CDR2 SNEGSKA (reference sequence). This clonotype was sampled from a man aged 25 to 40 who received the YFV17D yellow fever vaccine. The V gene is TRBV20-1, the J gene TRBJ2-5, with TRBD1 as a possible D gene (5 bases). Sequenced here: PBMCs, sampled 5 days after the yellow fever booster vaccination. CDR3 sequence reads: CSARTPHDRGQYF. CDR3 nucleotide sequence: TGCAGTGCTAGAACCCCACATGATAGGGGCCAGTACTTC.